Following are 10 T cell receptor beta chains from one sample sequenced in a study of cytomegalovirus exposure and HLA in healthy donors. PCR employed 60 Vbeta and 13 Jbeta primers. Assay used: immunoSEQ multiplex PCR; TCRdb lists only in-frame clones, some missing. The sample lists about 170,000 clones; around 80% were seen once. Sample: PBMCs. These receptors originate from a woman aged 25 to 39 in good health and CMV-seropositive.

The chain has TRBV5-5 and TRBJ1-4; 7 bases agree with TRBD1. The CDR3 contains 13 residues. Per germline, CDR1 SGHKS and CDR2 YYEKEE (reference sequence). The J segment lost 8 bases and the V segment lost 6 bases, leaving 7 bases of the junction unmatched. DNA of the CDR3: TGTGCCAGCAACCACAGGGGCGGAGAAAAACTGTTTTTT. This translates into CASNHRGGEKLFF.

V is TRBV5-4 and J is TRBJ2-5; D remains ambiguous. Between the trimmed V and J ends, which lost 8 bases and 0 bases, there was a span of 11 bases. The CDR3 loop spans 13 amino acids. Germline assignment: CDR1 SGHNT and CDR2 YYREEE (reference sequence). CDR3 sequence: CASTMGYQETQYF. Written as DNA, the CDR3 is TGTGCCAGTACAATGGGCTACCAAGAGACCCAGTACTTC.

Remarks on this clone: At one of its ends the junction is not consistent with the germline gene, which may arise from a read error. CDR3 region: CASSGNRGF. In nucleotides, the CDR3 is TGTGCCAGCTCAGGCAACAGGGGCTTT. The gene calls are TRBV18 and TRBJ1-1, with 7 bases lining up with TRBD1. The CDR3 contains 9 residues. Germline-derived CDR1 and CDR2 are KGHSH and LQKENI.

CDR3 sequence reads: CASSLGSGSYNEQFF. CDR3 DNA sequence: TGTGCCAGCAGCTTAGGTAGCGGGAGTTACAATGAGCAGTTCTTC. This chain links TRBV7-9 with TRBJ2-1, with 9 bases that match TRBD2. The CDR3 loop spans 15 amino acids. Trimming at V came to 1 base and at J to 4 bases, leaving 2 bases not matched to a gene. CDR1 is SEHNR and CDR2 is FQNEAQ in the germline V gene (reference sequence).

This rearrangement joins TRBV9 to TRBJ2-2; 10 bases are shared with TRBD1. Germline lookup yields CDR1 SGDLS and CDR2 YYNGEE. The V gene end was trimmed by 2 bases and the J gene end by 6 bases; junction bases not matched to a gene: 7. This CDR3 has 16 residues. CDR3 loop: CASSVGQGIIAGELFF. The CDR3 coding sequence is TGTGCCAGCAGCGTGGGACAGGGGATAATAGCCGGGGAGCTGTTTTTT.

The rearrangement uses TRBV7-3 and TRBJ2-7, with a tentative D call TRBD2 (6 bases). Trimming stripped 1 base from V and 0 bases from J, with 10 bases between. Germline assignment: CDR1 SGHTA and CDR2 FQGTGA. The CDR3 spans 15 residues. CDR3 DNA: TGTGCCAGCAGCTTAAAGTCGGGAGTCTCCTACGAGCAGTACTTC. It translates to CASSLKSGVSYEQYF.

V and J are TRBV19 and TRBJ2-1; 9 nucleotides agree with TRBD2. The junction had 17 bases not matched to a gene; V was cut back by 1 base and J by 1 base. The CDR3 covers 21 residues. Germline lookup yields CDR1 LNHDA and CDR2 SQIVND (reference sequence). CDR3 sequence reads: CASSIATVVASGVGSYNEQFF. The CDR3 nucleotides are TGTGCCAGTAGTATAGCGACCGTAGTGGCTAGCGGGGTCGGGTCCTACAATGAGCAGTTCTTC.

This clone was counted between two and nine times. The chain recombines TRBV7-9 with TRBJ1-1; 8 positions match TRBD1. V gave up 5 bases and J gave up 6 bases; unmatched junction bases: 8. CDR1 is SEHNR and CDR2 is FQNEAQ in the germline V gene (reference sequence). This CDR3 region has 14 residues. CDR3: CASSARQGMAEAFF. For the CDR3, the DNA is TGTGCCAGCAGCGCGAGACAGGGGATGGCTGAAGCTTTCTTT. The complete variable domain, with remaining parts taken from reference TRBV7-9 and TRBJ1-1, reads DTGVSQNPRHKITKRGQNVTFRCDPISEHNRLYWYRQTLGQGPEFLTYFQNEAQLEKSRLLSDRFSAERPKGSFSTLEIQRTEQGDSAMYLCASSARQGMAEAFFGQGTRLTVV.

This rearrangement joins TRBV15 to TRBJ2-3; 7 bases fit TRBD2. CDR3 length equals 14 residues. The germline V gene encodes CDR1 LNHNV and CDR2 YYDKDF (reference sequence). V was pared by 5 bases and J by 6 bases, with 8 bases of the junction left unmatched. The CDR3 region is CATSGKGREDTQYF. In DNA, the CDR3 is TGTGCCACCAGCGGGAAGGGGAGGGAGGATACGCAGTATTTT.

The rearrangement links TRBV7-2 to TRBJ2-1; TRBD2 agrees at 9 bases. The junction had 14 bases not matched to a gene; V was cut back by 5 bases and J by 12 bases. Germline CDR1 reads SGHTA; CDR2 reads FQGNSA. The CDR3 is 15 residues long. CDR3 nucleotides: TGTGCCAGCAGCCCACCGGGACTAGCAGGATTGGGGCAGTTCTTC. Amino acid sequence: CASSPPGLAGLGQFF.